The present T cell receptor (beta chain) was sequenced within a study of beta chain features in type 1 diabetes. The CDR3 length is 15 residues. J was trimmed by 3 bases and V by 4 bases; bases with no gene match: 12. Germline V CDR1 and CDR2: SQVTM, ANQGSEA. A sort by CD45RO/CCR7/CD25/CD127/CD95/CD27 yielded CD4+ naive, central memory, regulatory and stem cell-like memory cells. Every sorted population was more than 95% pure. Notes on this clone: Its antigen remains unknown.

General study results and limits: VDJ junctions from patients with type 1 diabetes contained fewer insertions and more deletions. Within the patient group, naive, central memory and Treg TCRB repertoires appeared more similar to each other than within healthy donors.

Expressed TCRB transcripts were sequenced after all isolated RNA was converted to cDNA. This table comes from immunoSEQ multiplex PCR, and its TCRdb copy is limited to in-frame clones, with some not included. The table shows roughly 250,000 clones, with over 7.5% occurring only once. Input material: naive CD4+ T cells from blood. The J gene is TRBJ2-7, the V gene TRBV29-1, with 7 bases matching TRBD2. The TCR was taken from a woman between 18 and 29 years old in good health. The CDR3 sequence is CSVGKGGGRGYEQYF. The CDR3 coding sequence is TGCAGCGTTGGGAAGGGCGGGGGTCGGGGCTACGAGCAGTACTTC.